This T cell receptor beta chain was retrieved from a study of blood T cell repertoires in COVID-19. Study-wide background: Sites in the United States, Italy and Spain provided acute and convalescent COVID-19 samples. T cells, B-cell-depleted T cells, or PBMCs provided the cDNA or gDNA that served as material.

Per the original methods: Reference gene primers were amplified, and this amplification served to estimate nucleated cell counts. Profiling relied on immunoSEQ multiplex PCR, and the TCRdb table lists in-frame clones only, not all of them. The V and J calls and clone size were taken over from that table, and D and trimming were inferred from the DNA. Among approximately 390,000 clones listed, around 87% were seen once. Germline V gene sequence: CDR1 MNHEY, CDR2 SMNVEV (reference sequence). V dropped 6 bases and J dropped 6 bases, with 20 bases sitting between them. This CDR3 spans 16 amino acids. The chain couples TRBV27 to TRBJ2-2; no clear D gene. The TCR originated in a man aged 18 to 30 with active or convalescent COVID-19. The sequencing sample was made of peripheral blood. CDR3 DNA: TGTGCCAGCAGCACCCTAGGAGATAGCCCTCCCGGGGAGCTGTTTTTT. It specifies CASSTLGDSPPGELFF.